These T cell receptor beta chains were read from a single sample in a study of shared clonotypes between healthy human individuals. Generated by immunoSEQ multiplex PCR, the TCRdb table keeps only in-frame clones and is missing some. This sample carries 2 million to 2.5 million clones, 80% to 95% of them seen once, and the ten largest clones take approximately 0.37%. Material for sequencing was naive CD4+ T cells from PBMCs. The receptors were sampled from a man aged 18 to 30 in good health. Some clones in this sample may be carry-over from other donors' samples. CDR3s include the opening cysteine and the closing phenylalanine or tryptophan. D genes are given only for firm matches. Clone size is not always given. Where it is, it says once, few, many or a class for expanded clones.

>NA|TRBJ2-1|TRBV5-1|NA
CASSLRMGNEQFF
TGCGCCAGCAGCTTACGGATGGGGAATGAGCAGTTCTTC
>NA|TRBJ2-3|TRBV10-3|NA
CAIRAGLFKGDTQYF
TGTGCCATCAGGGCGGGGCTCTTTAAGGGGGATACGCAGTATTTT
>NA|TRBJ1-2|TRBV28|NA
CASSLWTGGNYGYTF
TGTGCCAGCAGTTTGTGGACGGGGGGGAACTATGGCTACACCTTC
>NA|TRBJ1-1|TRBV6-1|NA
CASSERGSEAFF
TGTGCCAGCAGTGAAAGGGGCAGTGAAGCTTTCTTT
>TRBD2|TRBJ2-5|TRBV5-6|NA
CASSLTSGGETQYF
TGTGCCAGCAGCTTGACTAGCGGAGGGGAGACCCAGTACTTC
>NA|TRBJ2-1|TRBV7-9|NA
CASSLVGTVDNEQFF
TGTGCCAGCAGCTTAGTCGGGACGGTAGATAATGAGCAGTTCTTC
>TRBD2|TRBJ2-3|TRBV7-3|NA
CASSFGLARAQYF
TGTGCCAGCAGCTTCGGACTAGCCCGGGCGCAGTATTTT
>NA|TRBJ1-1|TRBV28|once
CASDERGNTEAFF
TGTGCCAGCGACGAAAGGGGGAACACTGAAGCTTTCTTT
>TRBD1|TRBJ1-2|TRBV4-1|NA
CASSQDRTGDYGYTF
TGCGCCAGCAGCCAAGATCGCACAGGGGACTATGGCTACACCTTC
>TRBD2|TRBJ2-1|TRBV7-2|NA
CASSLARRTSGIDNEQFF
TGTGCCAGCAGCTTAGCGAGGCGGACTAGCGGGATAGACAATGAGCAGTTCTTC
>NA|TRBJ2-5|TRBV9|NA
CASSATLAGWDETQYF
TGTGCCAGCAGCGCCACCCTCGCGGGGTGGGATGAGACCCAGTACTTC
>NA|TRBJ1-5|TRBV4-1|NA
CASSQGGWRSNQPQHF
TGCGCCAGCAGCCAAGGGGGGTGGCGGAGCAATCAGCCCCAGCATTTT
>TRBD1|TRBJ2-7|TRBV7-2|NA
CASSYQGVPYEQYF
TGTGCCAGCAGTTACCAGGGGGTTCCCTACGAGCAGTACTTC
>NA|TRBJ1-6|TRBV9|NA
CASSVEGSYNSPLHF
TGTGCCAGCAGCGTAGAGGGGTCCTATAATTCACCCCTCCACTTT
>TRBD1|TRBJ1-6|TRBV25-1|once
CASSGNRGRGSPLHF
TGTGCCAGCAGTGGTAACAGGGGGCGAGGTTCACCCCTCCACTTT
>TRBD2|TRBJ2-5|TRBV10-3|few
CAISGTSGGAQETQYF
TGTGCCATCAGTGGGACTAGCGGGGGGGCCCAGGAGACCCAGTACTTC